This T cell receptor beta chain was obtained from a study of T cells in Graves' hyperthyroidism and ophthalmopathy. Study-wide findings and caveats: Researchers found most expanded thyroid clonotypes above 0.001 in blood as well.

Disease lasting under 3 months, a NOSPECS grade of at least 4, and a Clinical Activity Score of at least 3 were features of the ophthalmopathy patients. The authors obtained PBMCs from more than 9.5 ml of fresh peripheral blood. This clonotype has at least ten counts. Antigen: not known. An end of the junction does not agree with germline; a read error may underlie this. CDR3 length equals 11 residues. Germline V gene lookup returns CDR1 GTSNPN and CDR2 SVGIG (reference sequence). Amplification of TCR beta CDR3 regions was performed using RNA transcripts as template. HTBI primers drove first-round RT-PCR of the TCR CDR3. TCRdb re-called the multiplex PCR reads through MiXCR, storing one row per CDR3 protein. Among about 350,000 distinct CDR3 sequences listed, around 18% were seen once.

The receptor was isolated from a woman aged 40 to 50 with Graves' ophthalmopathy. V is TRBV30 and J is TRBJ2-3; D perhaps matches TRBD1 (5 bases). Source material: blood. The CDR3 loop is CAWSETDMQYF. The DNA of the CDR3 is TGTGCCTGGAGTGAGACAGATATGCAGTATTTT.